The 4 T cell receptor beta chains below all came from one sample that was sequenced in a study of cytomegalovirus exposure and HLA in healthy donors (dated by TCRdb to 2016 to 2017). Library preparation employed the immunoSEQ multiplex PCR assay. For the multiplex PCR, a mixture combining 60 forward primers for TCR Vbeta segments and 13 reverse primers for TCR Jbeta segments was used. In its TCRdb copy, this immuneACCESS table keeps in-frame sequences only and misses some clones. Where compared with another copy, unresolved V genes explain less than half of these, and the others have no known cause. The sample table holds around 150,000 clones, of which 85% to 90% were seen once. Jointly, the top ten make up less than 5.5% of the sample. The sequencing sample was made of PBMCs. The source of these receptors is a woman in her 30s in good health and CMV-seronegative.

This chain connects TRBV19 to TRBJ1-1, with 7 bases that match TRBD1. The CDR3 covers 11 residues. The V gene end was trimmed by 8 bases and the J gene end by 7 bases; junction bases not matched to a gene: 4. CDR1 is LNHDA, CDR2 SQIVND, per germline (reference sequence). This CDR3 reads CASLHRGEAFF. CDR3 nucleotides: TGTGCCAGTCTCCACAGGGGTGAAGCTTTCTTT.

This chain uses TRBV5-4 with TRBJ1-2; 11 bases are shared with TRBD1. The CDR3 covers 16 residues. J was trimmed by 5 bases and V by 0 bases; bases with no gene match: 6. Germline CDR1 is SGHNT and CDR2 is YYREEE (reference sequence). CDR3 nucleotide sequence: TGTGCCAGCAGCTTGGGTGGACAGGGGGCAACTTATGGCTACACCTTC. Its translation: CASSLGGQGATYGYTF.

V usage is TRBV5-6 and J usage is TRBJ2-3; 9 bases align to TRBD2. V was pared by 4 bases and J by 1 base, with 10 bases of the junction left unmatched. Germline lookup yields CDR1 SGHDT and CDR2 YYEEEE. The CDR3 sequence is 17 residues long. DNA for the CDR3: TGTGCCAGCAGCCGGCGGGGGGGCCCTAAACGCACAGATACGCAGTATTTT. Protein sequence: CASSRRGGPKRTDTQYF.

The V gene is TRBV30, the J gene TRBJ1-2; the match to TRBD1 covers 7 bases. The CDR3 consists of 15 residues. CDR1 is GTSNPN and CDR2 is SVGIG in the germline V gene (reference sequence). V lost 5 bases to trimming and J lost 4 bases; unmatched junction nucleotides: 13. CDR3 nucleotides: TGTGCCTGGGGCCGCCGGGGGGGACAGACCTATGGCTACACCTTC. The encoded protein is CAWGRRGGQTYGYTF.